These T cell receptor beta chains were read from a single sample in a study of T cell responses to AZD1222 COVID-19 vaccine. The data were produced by immunoSEQ multiplex PCR, yet TCRdb's version contains in-frame clones alone and is incomplete. The repertoire has fewer than 65,000 clones, approximately 88% of them found once; the top ten carry about 14%. Sample: peripheral blood, taken 28 days after the second AZD1222 dose. Receptor source: an adult who received the AZD1222 COVID-19 vaccine. Both conserved end residues are part of each CDR3. Each record gives: V gene, D gene, J gene, clone size, CDR3 DNA, CDR3 protein. D genes are given only for firm matches. Not every row has a clone size; where given, it reads once, few, many or a size class.

TRBV6-5	.	TRBJ2-5	.	TGTGCCAGCAGTTACTCGAGGTTGGAGACCCAGTACTTC	CASSYSRLETQYF
TRBV7-9	TRBD1	TRBJ1-1	.	TGTGCCAGCAGCTTGGGGGGACAGGGAGGAACTGAAGCTTTCTTT	CASSLGGQGGTEAFF
TRBV28	TRBD2	TRBJ2-3	.	TGTGCCAGCACCTATCGGACTAGCGGGAGGCTCCCCACAGATACGCAGTATTTT	CASTYRTSGRLPTDTQYF
TRBV19	TRBD1	TRBJ2-6	.	TGTGCCAGTAGCTCACAGGGGTCCAGCTCTGGGGCCAACGTCCTGACTTTC	CASSSQGSSSGANVLTF
TRBV6-1	.	TRBJ1-4	.	TGTGCCAGCAGTGAAGTAGCGTATGAGAGGGTAAAACTGTTTTTT	CASSEVAYERVKLFF
TRBV11-2	TRBD1	TRBJ1-2	.	TGTGCCAGCAGCTCCGACAGGGTCTATGGCTACACCTTC	CASSSDRVYGYTF
TRBV5-4	TRBD2	TRBJ2-1	.	TGTGCCAGCAGCCCCCAAATTGCTAGCGGCTACAATGAGCAGTTCTTC	CASSPQIASGYNEQFF
TRBV5-1	TRBD2	TRBJ2-7	.	TGCGCCAGCAGCCCCTGGGCGGGAGGGCCACAGGAGCAGTACTTC	CASSPWAGGPQEQYF
TRBV3-1/TRBV3-2	TRBD2	TRBJ2-5	.	TGTGCCAGCAGCCAGGGATATCAGACTGGACTAGCGGGAGCGGAGACCCAGTACTTC	CASSQGYQTGLAGAETQYF
TRBV19	TRBD1	TRBJ2-4	once	TGTGCCAGGACAGGGCCGCTAGCCAAAAACATTCAGTACTTC	CARTGPLAKNIQYF
TRBV11-3	.	TRBJ2-2	.	TGTGCCAGCAGCCCTATCCCCCCCGGGCGGGAGCTGTTTTTT	CASSPIPPGRELFF
TRBV5-8	.	TRBJ2-2	.	TGTGCCAGCAGCTTGGGGTTTGAGACACCGAACACCGGGGAGCTGTTTTTT	CASSLGFETPNTGELFF
TRBV9	.	TRBJ2-4	.	TGTGCCAGCAGCGTAGGGGTTTCGGACTTAGCCAAAAACATTCAGTACTTC	CASSVGVSDLAKNIQYF
TRBV5-1	TRBD2	TRBJ2-7	.	TGCGCCAGCAGCTGGGGACTAGCGGGAGGGTTTGCCTACGAGCAGTACTTC	CASSWGLAGGFAYEQYF
TRBV11-3	.	TRBJ2-3	.	TGTGCCAGCAGCTTAGGATTACAGGAACGCACAGATACGCAGTATTTT	CASSLGLQERTDTQYF
TRBV6-5	.	TRBJ2-1	.	TGTGCCAAGGTTAGACGCTTAACATTCTTC	CAKVRRLTFF
TRBV30	TRBD1	TRBJ2-7	few	TGTGCCTGGTGGACAGGGGGAATAGGGGAGCAGTACTTC	CAWWTGGIGEQYF
TRBV10-1	.	TRBJ2-5	.	TGCGCCAGCAGTGAGCCCGGGTCCTCGGGGACCCAGTACTTC	CASSEPGSSGTQYF
TRBV5-5	.	TRBJ1-1	.	TGTGCCAGCAGCTTGCATTTGGGGGAGGTTGGCACTGAAGCTTTCTTT	CASSLHLGEVGTEAFF
TRBV29-1	.	TRBJ2-7	.	TGCAGCGTTAAGACAGGTTCCCTCTACGAGCAGTACTTC	CSVKTGSLYEQYF
TRBV6-5	TRBD1	TRBJ1-4	.	TGTGCCAGCACCGACAGGGTAGTAGGGGAAAAACTGTTTTTT	CASTDRVVGEKLFF
TRBV7-2	.	TRBJ1-6	.	TGTGCCAGCAGCTCACAGGGCCAAAGGAGTTCACCCCTCCACTTT	CASSSQGQRSSPLHF
TRBV29-1	.	TRBJ1-5	.	TGCAGCGTTGGGGGGGCGCGGAATCAGCCCCAGCATTTT	CSVGGARNQPQHF
TRBV5-8	TRBD1	TRBJ2-1	.	TGTGCCAGCAGCTTGGGGGACAGTCCCCCCGAATCGGAGCAGTTCTTC	CASSLGDSPPESEQFF
TRBV1	.	TRBJ1-1	.	TGCACCAGCAGCCAAGAAACCGGCCCCAAGTGGCTTGAGACTGAAGCTTTCTTT	CTSSQETGPKWLETEAFF
TRBV6-5	.	TRBJ2-1	.	TGTGCCAGCAGTTACGGGGACGAAGAGCAGTTCTTC	CASSYGDEEQFF
TRBV30	.	TRBJ2-1	.	TGTGCCTGGGCAGCCCTGGACAGCCTCGTAGATGAGCAGTTCTTC	CAWAALDSLVDEQFF
TRBV24-1	TRBD1	TRBJ1-4	.	TGTGCCACCAGTGATTCCCACAGGGGGACGGATGAAAAACTGTTTTTT	CATSDSHRGTDEKLFF
TRBV30	TRBD1	TRBJ1-1	.	TGTGCCTGGAGTGTAGGACAGGGGGAGAACACTGAAGCTTTCTTT	CAWSVGQGENTEAFF
TRBV6-1	TRBD1	TRBJ1-6	.	TGTGCCAGCAGTGAACCTCACAGGGGAGGGTATAATTCACCCCTCCACTTT	CASSEPHRGGYNSPLHF
TRBV5-4	.	TRBJ2-1	.	TGTGCCAGCAGCCCTACTGCCTCCTCCTACAATGAGCAGTTCTTC	CASSPTASSYNEQFF
TRBV7-2	TRBD1	TRBJ2-1	.	TGTGCCAGCAGCTTAGTTTCAAGGGGGCGGCACAATGAGCAGTTCTTC	CASSLVSRGRHNEQFF
TRBV12-3/TRBV12-4	TRBD2	TRBJ2-1	once	TGTGCCAGCAGTTTGCGAGCGGGAGACAAGTTCTTC	CASSLRAGDKFF
TRBV4-1	.	TRBJ2-7	.	TGCGCCAGCAGCCATACCGGACTACTATACGAGCAGTACTTC	CASSHTGLLYEQYF
TRBV7-8	.	TRBJ1-2	.	TGTGCCAGCAGCTTAGGCAGGGGAGCTAACTATGGCTACACCTTC	CASSLGRGANYGYTF
TRBV3-1/TRBV3-2	.	TRBJ2-3	.	TGTGCCAGCAGCCAAGAGTTAGCGTTGACAGATACGCAGTATTTT	CASSQELALTDTQYF
TRBV6-5	.	TRBJ2-1	.	TGTGCCAGCAGCTCGAGTCTCAATGAGCAGTTCTTC	CASSSSLNEQFF
TRBV10-3	.	TRBJ2-6	.	TGTGCCATCAGTCCTCAGGGATCCGGGGCCAACGTCCTGACTTTC	CAISPQGSGANVLTF
TRBV5-5	TRBD2	TRBJ2-1	.	TGTGCCAGCAGCGGAACCGGGGGACTAGCTCTTAATGAGCAGTTCTTC	CASSGTGGLALNEQFF
TRBV4-3	.	TRBJ2-3	.	TGCGCCAGCAGCCAAGATCAGGTGGGAACGGTAGATACGCAGTATTTT	CASSQDQVGTVDTQYF
TRBV5-1	.	TRBJ1-1	.	TGCGCCAGCAGCTTCATCAGGGGAAGAAGGAGGGTGGACACTGAAGCTTTCTTT	CASSFIRGRRRVDTEAFF
TRBV19	.	TRBJ1-2	.	TGTGCCAGCACAACCGCGGGCAGGGCGGGCTATGGCTACACCTTC	CASTTAGRAGYGYTF
TRBV7-7	.	TRBJ2-7	.	TGTGCTAGCAGCTTATCCTCCGGGGATGAGCAGTACTTC	CASSLSSGDEQYF
TRBV2	.	TRBJ2-1	.	TGTGCCAGCAGTGGGAGTGCTAGCTCCTACAATGAGCAGTTCTTC	CASSGSASSYNEQFF
TRBV28	TRBD2	TRBJ2-2	.	TGTGCCAGCAGTCCCGGACTAGCGGGAGGACGACGGGGGGAGCTGTTTTTT	CASSPGLAGGRRGELFF
TRBV7-9	.	TRBJ2-7	.	TGTGCCAGCAGCTCGAGGGACACCCGTAGTGACGAGCAGTACTTC	CASSSRDTRSDEQYF
TRBV14	.	TRBJ1-2	.	TGTGCCAGCAGCCAAGATAGGACAGATGATGATGGCTACACCTTC	CASSQDRTDDDGYTF
TRBV19	.	TRBJ2-1	.	TGTGCCAGTAGTATAGATCTGTCGGGAGAGGGCCCCTACAATGAGCAGTTCTTC	CASSIDLSGEGPYNEQFF